These 26 T cell receptor beta chains were sequenced from one sample in a study of shared clonotypes between healthy human individuals. Clones were sequenced by immunoSEQ multiplex PCR, and TCRdb holds only the in-frame ones, with some missing. The repertoire consists of approximately 1.5 million clones, with 95% to 99% occurring once and the leading ten covering 0.4% to 0.55%. The sequenced sample consisted of naive CD4+ T cells sorted from blood. The subset: CD45RA+ positively selected. Receptors originate from a man aged 30-40 years in good health.

The rearrangement uses TRBV19 and TRBJ2-2, with 13 bases identical to TRBD2. CDR1 LNHDA and CDR2 SQIVND come from the germline V gene (reference sequence). This CDR3 has 18 residues. With V trimmed by 6 bases and J by 4 bases, 11 bases remained unmatched. The CDR3 is CASRGSKGLAGATGELFF. As DNA, the CDR3 is TGTGCCAGTAGGGGCTCCAAAGGACTAGCGGGGGCCACCGGGGAGCTGTTTTTT.

The rearrangement uses TRBV19 and TRBJ2-1; 7 positions match TRBD2. This CDR3 comprises 12 residues. Germline V gene data show CDR1 as LNHDA and CDR2 as SQIVND (reference sequence). J gave up 5 bases and V 9 bases, and 4 bases lay outside the gene matches. In DNA, the CDR3 is TGTGCCAGCGGGACTATGGACAATGAGCAGTTCTTC. It encodes CASGTMDNEQFF.

This clone appeared a few times. In DNA, the CDR3 is TGTGCCATCAGTGAGGCACCCCGCTATGGCTACACCTTC. Its translation is CAISEAPRYGYTF. The rearrangement joins TRBV10-3 to TRBJ1-2; D remains ambiguous. Germline CDR1 and CDR2: ENHRY and SYGVKD. V was trimmed by 2 bases and J by 4 bases, leaving 8 bases between them. The CDR3 is 13 amino acids.

The J gene is TRBJ2-1, the V gene TRBV5-4; a possible D gene is TRBD1 (6 bases). The CDR3 contains 13 residues. Trimming pared 4 bases from V and 8 bases from J, leaving 13 bases between. Germline values: CDR1 SGHNT, CDR2 YYREEE (reference sequence). The CDR3 DNA reads as TGTGCCAGCAGCAATCAACAGGGTTATGAGCAGTTCTTC. Translation: CASSNQQGYEQFF.

The V call is TRBV18, the J call TRBJ2-7, with D perhaps TRBD2 (7 bases). The CDR3 is 14 amino acids. CDR1 is KGHSH and CDR2 is LQKENI in the germline V gene. Between the trimmed V and J ends, which lost 6 bases and 3 bases, there was a span of 15 bases. The CDR3 DNA reads as TGTGCCAGCTCCCATTCGGGGGGCTACTACGAGCAGTACTTC. Protein product: CASSHSGGYYEQYF.

The J gene is TRBJ2-2, the V gene TRBV7-9; D perhaps matches TRBD2 (5 bases). CDR1 and CDR2 (germline): SEHNR, FQNEAQ (reference sequence). Trimming left V 7 bases short and J 6 bases short, with 12 bases between. This CDR3 spans 13 amino acids. CDR3 coding DNA: TGTGCCAGCACTCGGGGTTTGGCCGGGGAGCTGTTTTTT. Protein product: CASTRGLAGELFF.

The rearrangement links TRBV13 to TRBJ1-3; D unresolved. The V end lost 5 bases, the J end lost 2 bases, and 13 bases lay between the germline ends. Per germline, CDR1 PRHDT and CDR2 FYEKMQ (reference sequence). This CDR3 contains 15 residues. CDR3 protein: CASSLYRETGNTIYF. Written as DNA, the CDR3 is TGTGCCAGCAGCCTATACCGGGAGACTGGAAACACCATATATTTT. Drawing the rest from reference TRBV13 and TRBJ1-3, the complete variable domain is AAGVIQSPRHLIKEKRETATLKCYPIPRHDTVYWYQQGPGQDPQFLISFYEKMQSDKGSIPDRFSAQQFSDYHSELNMSSLELGDSALYFCASSLYRETGNTIYFGEGSWLTVV.

This chain connects TRBV5-1 to TRBJ2-2; 10 positions match TRBD1. The CDR3 runs 16 residues. Germline assignment: CDR1 SGHRS and CDR2 YFSETQ. J gave up 4 bases and V 4 bases, and 7 bases lay outside the gene matches. CDR3 sequence: CASSRDRGPVTGELFF. The CDR3 DNA is TGCGCCAGCAGCCGCGACAGGGGGCCTGTCACCGGGGAGCTGTTTTTT.

J is TRBJ2-5 and V is TRBV6-1, with 13 nucleotides matching TRBD2. Trimming removed 4 bases from V and 5 bases from J; junction bases left unmatched: 10. The CDR3 is made up of 17 amino acids. Per germline, CDR1 MNHNS and CDR2 SASEGT. This CDR3 reads CASSGRTSGSDRETQYF. CDR3 DNA: TGTGCCAGCAGTGGCCGGACTAGCGGGAGCGACAGGGAGACCCAGTACTTC.

Remarks on this clone: The same CDR3 arises from other DNA sequences in this sample as well. The chain links TRBV27 to TRBJ2-7, with TRBD2 matching 9 bases. V gave up 3 bases and J gave up 1 base; unmatched junction bases: 1. Germline V CDR1 and CDR2: MNHEY, SMNVEV (reference sequence). The CDR3 length is 14 residues. The CDR3 DNA sequence: TGTGCCAGCAGTTTTCTAGCGGGATCCTACGAGCAGTACTTC. Translation: CASSFLAGSYEQYF.

The rearrangement links TRBV18 to TRBJ2-5, with D tentatively TRBD1 (6 bases). The CDR3 runs 14 residues. Trimming took 3 bases from V and 2 from J, leaving 10 bases between them. Germline V gene sequence: CDR1 KGHSH, CDR2 LQKENI. The CDR3 DNA sequence: TGTGCCAGCTCACCGGGGACACATCAAGAGACCCAGTACTTC. It specifies CASSPGTHQETQYF.

The V call is TRBV28, the J call TRBJ2-5; 8 bases fit TRBD2. Germline CDR1 is MDHEN and CDR2 is SYDVKM. The trim removed 2 bases at V and 7 bases at J, leaving 12 bases unmatched. CDR3 length equals 16 residues. The CDR3 DNA is TGTGCCAGCAGTTTACCTGGACCGGGGACTAGTGGGACCCAGTACTTC. Amino acid sequence: CASSLPGPGTSGTQYF.

The gene calls are TRBV2 and TRBJ1-5; 7 nucleotides align to TRBD1. The CDR3 is 14 amino acids. Germline CDR1 is SNHLY and CDR2 is FYNNEI. The junction had 5 bases not matched to a gene; V was cut back by 6 bases and J by 3 bases. The CDR3 DNA sequence: TGTGCCAGCAGAGGGGACAGTACCAATCAGCCCCAGCATTTT. Protein: CASRGDSTNQPQHF.

The genes are TRBV5-3 and TRBJ2-1; the match to TRBD2 covers 10 bases. TRBV5-3 is known as an ORF, though its function is uncertain. Trimming removed 4 bases from V and 4 bases from J; junction bases left unmatched: 8. The length of the CDR3 is 16 residues. The CDR3 bases are TGTGCCAGAAGCGGATTCGGGACTAGCGCGTACAATGAGCAGTTCTTC. It specifies CARSGFGTSAYNEQFF.

The gene calls are TRBV2 and TRBJ2-1; 7 nucleotides match TRBD2. This CDR3 is built from 19 residues. V was pared by 4 bases and J by 3 bases, with 18 bases of the junction left unmatched. Germline V CDR1 and CDR2: SNHLY, FYNNEI. The CDR3 DNA reads as TGTGCCAGCAGTGTCCCCGCTTTCTCTAGCGGAGCAATCTACAATGAGCAGTTCTTC. Translated: CASSVPAFSSGAIYNEQFF.

The chain couples TRBV9 to TRBJ2-7; D unclear. The germline CDR1 and CDR2 sequences are SGDLS and YYNGEE. This CDR3 comprises 12 residues. The V and J ends lost 2 bases and 6 bases respectively, with 9 bases between them. CDR3 residues: CASSVTLSEQYF. CDR3 sequence (DNA): TGTGCCAGCAGCGTTACCCTCTCCGAGCAGTACTTC. The variable domain in full, completed from reference TRBV9 and TRBJ2-7, reads DSGVTQTPKHLITATGQRVTLRCSPRSGDLSVYWYQQSLDQGLQFLIQYYNGEERAKGNILERFSAQQFPDLHSELNLSSLELGDSALYFCASSVTLSEQYFGPGTRLTVT.

The V and J genes are TRBV19 and TRBJ2-3; D is unclear. The CDR3 covers 15 residues. The V gene's germline CDR1 is LNHDA and CDR2 SQIVND (reference sequence). V lost 3 bases, J lost 0 bases, and 10 bases lay in between. CDR3 sequence reads: CASSIPVSSTDTQYF. CDR3 in DNA: TGTGCCAGTAGTATCCCGGTTTCTAGCACAGATACGCAGTATTTT.

The chain employs TRBV7-2 and TRBJ2-7; no clear D. The CDR3 has 16 amino acids. Germline V CDR1 and CDR2: SGHTA, FQGNSA. Trimming took off 1 base at V and 1 base at J, with 14 bases between the two ends. CDR3 residues: CASSLGAAHESYEQYF. CDR3 sequence (DNA): TGTGCCAGCAGCTTAGGGGCAGCCCATGAGTCCTACGAGCAGTACTTC.

J is TRBJ2-7 and V is TRBV5-5; D unclear. The CDR3 totals 14 residues. CDR1 and CDR2 from the germline V gene are SGHKS and YYEKEE (reference sequence). The V gene lost 0 bases and the J gene lost 1 base, with 8 bases spanning the gap. As DNA, the CDR3 is TGTGCCAGCAGCTTGGCGCCAAGATCCTACGAGCAGTACTTC. Residues: CASSLAPRSYEQYF.

The J gene is TRBJ1-1, the V gene TRBV5-1; D gene ambiguous. V was pared by 0 bases and J by 0 bases, with 12 bases between. The CDR3 covers 16 residues. Germline-derived CDR1 and CDR2 are SGHRS and YFSETQ. The CDR3 sequence is CASSLGQDLVNTEAFF. The CDR3 coding sequence is TGCGCCAGCAGCTTGGGGCAGGACCTAGTGAACACTGAAGCTTTCTTT.

The chain joins TRBV28 to TRBJ2-2; maybe TRBD1 (6 bases). Trimming pared 11 bases from V and 4 bases from J, leaving 14 bases between. This CDR3 has 13 residues. The germline V gene encodes CDR1 MDHEN and CDR2 SYDVKM. Here the CDR3 DNA reads TGTGCCTGCCGACAGGTCGGCACCGGGGAGCTGTTTTTT. Translation: CACRQVGTGELFF.

This rearrangement joins TRBV15 to TRBJ1-1; D is unclear. V lost 0 bases to trimming and J lost 0 bases, with 8 bases between them. In germline, CDR1 is LNHNV, CDR2 YYDKDF (reference sequence). CDR3 length equals 15 residues. CDR3 loop: CATSRDWRLNTEAFF. The CDR3 coding sequence is TGTGCCACCAGCAGAGATTGGCGGTTGAACACTGAAGCTTTCTTT.

The chain combines TRBV7-3 with TRBJ2-7, with TRBD1 identical over 7 bases. V was pared by 3 bases and J by 6 bases, with 5 bases of the junction left unmatched. CDR1 SGHTA and CDR2 FQGTGA come from the germline V gene. CDR3 size: 13 residues. This chain's CDR3 is CASSFPGQPEQYF. CDR3 nucleotides: TGTGCCAGCAGCTTCCCGGGACAGCCCGAGCAGTACTTC.

The gene calls are TRBV30 and TRBJ2-3; 8 bases match TRBD2. CDR1 and CDR2 (germline): GTSNPN, SVGIG (reference sequence). J lost 8 bases, V lost 0 bases, and 16 bases had no gene match. This CDR3 comprises 17 residues. The CDR3 loop is CAWSVLALTNREGTQYF. DNA for the CDR3: TGTGCCTGGAGTGTACTAGCGTTAACGAACCGGGAGGGTACGCAGTATTTT. Filled out from reference TRBV30 and TRBJ2-3, the complete variable domain reads SQTIHQWPATLVQPVGSPLSLECTVEGTSNPNLYWYRQAAGRGLQLLFYSVGIGQISSEVPQNLSASRPQDRQFILSSKKLLLSDSGFYLCAWSVLALTNREGTQYFGPGTRLTVL.

J is TRBJ2-3 and V is TRBV10-3, with D possibly being TRBD2 (6 bases). The CDR3 contains 17 residues. V was trimmed by 3 bases and J by 2 bases, leaving 18 bases between them. Germline CDR1 reads ENHRY; CDR2 reads SYGVKD. CDR3 amino acids: CAISDLGVADTTDTQYF. The CDR3 DNA reads as TGTGCCATCAGTGATCTGGGTGTAGCGGACACCACAGATACGCAGTATTTT.

The V and J genes are TRBV14 and TRBJ2-5, with D possibly matching TRBD2 (6 bases). Germline assignment: CDR1 SGHDN and CDR2 FVKESK. The CDR3 sequence is 17 residues long. V dropped 3 bases and J dropped 5 bases, with 22 bases sitting between them. The DNA of the CDR3 is TGTGCCAGCAGCCAGATTTGGGACTCAGGGACCGGGGAGACCCAGTACTTC. This codes for CASSQIWDSGTGETQYF. Using reference TRBV14 and TRBJ2-5 for the parts outside the CDR3, the full variable domain is EAGVTQFPSHSVIEKGQTVTLRCDPISGHDNLYWYRRVMGKEIKFLLHFVKESKQDESGMPNNRFLAERTGGTYSTLKVQPAELEDSGVYFCASSQIWDSGTGETQYFGPGTRLLVL.